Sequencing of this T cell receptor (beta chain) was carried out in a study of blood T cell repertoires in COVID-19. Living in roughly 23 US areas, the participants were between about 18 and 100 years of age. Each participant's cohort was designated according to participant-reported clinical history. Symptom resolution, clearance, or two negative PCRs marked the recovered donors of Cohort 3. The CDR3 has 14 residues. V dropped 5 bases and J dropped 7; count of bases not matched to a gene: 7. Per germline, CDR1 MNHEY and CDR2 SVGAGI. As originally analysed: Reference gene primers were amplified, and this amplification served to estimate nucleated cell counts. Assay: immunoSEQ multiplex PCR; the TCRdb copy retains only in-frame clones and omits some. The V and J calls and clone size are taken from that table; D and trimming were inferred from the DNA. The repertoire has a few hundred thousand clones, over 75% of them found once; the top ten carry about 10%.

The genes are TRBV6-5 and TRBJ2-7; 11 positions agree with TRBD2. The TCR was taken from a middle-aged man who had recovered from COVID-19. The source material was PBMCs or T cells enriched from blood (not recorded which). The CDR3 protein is CASSPGLAGSEQYF. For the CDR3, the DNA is TGTGCCAGCAGTCCCGGACTAGCGGGCTCTGAGCAGTACTTC.